These 15 T cell receptor beta chains were sequenced from one sample in a study of long-term antiretroviral therapy in people with HIV. Researchers ran immunoSEQ v3.0 at survey level. TCRdb's copy holds only in-frame clones and misses some; the assay was immunoSEQ multiplex PCR. The repertoire has 25,000 to 30,000 clones, approximately 94% of them found once; the top ten carry approximately 2.5%. The material was unsorted PBMCs, obtained approximately 7.4 years after starting antiretroviral therapy. Receptors were obtained from a man aged 45-65 years with HIV.

The chain carries TRBV7-2 and TRBJ2-7; the D gene is possibly TRBD2 (6 bases). CDR1 and CDR2 (germline): SGHTA, FQGNSA. The CDR3 totals 16 residues. The ends were cut back, 1 base at V and 2 bases at J, with 15 bases in the middle. CDR3 protein: CASSLGLGTPTYEQYF. DNA of the CDR3: TGTGCCAGCAGCTTAGGCCTTGGGACTCCCACCTACGAGCAGTACTTC.

The chain links TRBV6-5 to TRBJ1-5; D is perhaps TRBD1 (5 bases). This CDR3 region has 15 residues. Between the trimmed V and J ends, which lost 6 bases and 1 base, there was a span of 13 bases. Germline V gene lookup returns CDR1 MNHEY and CDR2 SVGAGI. CDR3 nucleotide sequence: TGTGCCAGCAGGCCAGGGTTTCAGAGCAATCAGCCCCAGCATTTT. Translating it yields CASRPGFQSNQPQHF.

This clone was recorded once. The chain joins TRBV29-1 to TRBJ2-7; perhaps D is TRBD1 or TRBD2 (5 bases each). The V end was cut by 3 bases, the J end by 2 bases, with 8 bases between. The CDR3 is 12 amino acids. The germline V gene encodes CDR1 SQVTM and CDR2 ANQGSEA. The CDR3, as DNA: TGCAGCGTTGATAGGGGACCCTACGAGCAGTACTTC. Its translation is CSVDRGPYEQYF.

The chain combines TRBV7-8 with TRBJ1-2; 8 nucleotides agree with TRBD1. This CDR3 is built from 16 residues. In germline, CDR1 is SGHVS, CDR2 FQNEAQ. V shed 2 bases, J shed 7 bases, and the junction held 12 bases outside the gene matches. The CDR3 nucleotides are TGTGCCAGCAGCTTAACTGATCGGACAGGGCAAAGTGGCTACACCTTC. Its protein product is CASSLTDRTGQSGYTF.

V usage is TRBV6-5 and J usage is TRBJ1-4, with 7 bases fitting TRBD1. CDR1 and CDR2 (germline): MNHEY, SVGAGI. V gave up 10 bases and J gave up 5 bases; unmatched junction bases: 7. This CDR3 contains 13 residues. DNA for the CDR3: TGTGCCACTAGGACAGGCCAAAATGAAAAACTGTTTTTT. Translating gives CATRTGQNEKLFF.

The chain has TRBV6-1 and TRBJ1-6; D possibly corresponds to TRBD1 (5 bases). Trimming pared 4 bases from V and 4 bases from J, leaving 8 bases between. Per germline, CDR1 MNHNS and CDR2 SASEGT. The CDR3 runs 14 residues. CDR3 in DNA: TGTGCCAGCAGTGCTTGGGGGTATAATTCACCCCTCCACTTT. This encodes CASSAWGYNSPLHF.

The chain employs TRBV9 and TRBJ2-3, with no clear D. In germline, CDR1 is SGDLS, CDR2 YYNGEE. Between the trimmed V and J ends, which lost 0 bases and 5 bases, there was a span of 10 bases. This CDR3 has 14 residues. The CDR3, as DNA: TGTGCCAGCAGCGTAGTAGGGATTAAAGATACGCAGTATTTT. Encoded protein: CASSVVGIKDTQYF.

The V call is TRBV4-3, the J call TRBJ2-7; 11 nucleotides match TRBD2. J gave up 3 bases and V 0 bases, and 1 base lay outside the gene matches. Germline CDR1 is LGHNA and CDR2 is YSLEER. This CDR3 region has 15 residues. The CDR3 region is CASSQDSGGVYEQYF. The CDR3 DNA reads TGCGCCAGCAGCCAAGATAGCGGGGGGGTCTACGAGCAGTACTTC.

The rearrangement links TRBV7-7 to TRBJ2-3, with 7 nucleotides matching TRBD2. V dropped 5 bases and J dropped 2; count of bases not matched to a gene: 1. This CDR3 has 13 amino acids. CDR1 and CDR2 from the germline V gene are SSHAT and FNYEAQ (reference sequence). The CDR3 region has the DNA TGTGCCAGCAGCCGGGACTACACAGATACGCAGTATTTT. Its translation is CASSRDYTDTQYF.

The chain recombines TRBV6-5 with TRBJ1-2; D call uncertain. Germline values: CDR1 MNHEY, CDR2 SVGAGI. V was trimmed by 5 bases and J by 4 bases, leaving 17 bases between them. The CDR3 extends over 15 amino acids. CDR3 amino acids: CASSVIGETSYGYTF. CDR3 sequence (DNA): TGTGCCAGCAGTGTTATCGGGGAGACCTCCTATGGCTACACCTTC.

The V gene is TRBV29-1, the J gene TRBJ1-3, with TRBD1 as a possible D gene (5 bases). CDR3 size: 10 residues. V lost 7 bases, J lost 14 bases, and 15 bases lay in between. Germline values: CDR1 SQVTM, CDR2 ANQGSEA. CDR3 region: CSASDPGVYF. The CDR3, as DNA: TGCAGCGCCTCGGACCCGGGGGTATATTTT.

The gene calls are TRBV4-1 and TRBJ2-7, with a possible D match to TRBD1 (5 bases). This CDR3 is built from 14 residues. Germline CDR1 and CDR2: MGHRA and YSYEKL. Trimming removed 0 bases at V and 5 bases at J, with 11 bases between. DNA for the CDR3: TGCGCCAGCAGCCAAGAAGGGGCTTTCGACGAGCAGTACTTC. Translating it yields CASSQEGAFDEQYF.

This chain uses TRBV7-3 with TRBJ1-6; 10 bases line up with TRBD1. Germline lookup yields CDR1 SGHTA and CDR2 FQGTGA. The CDR3 runs 14 residues. J was trimmed by 9 bases and V by 5 bases; bases with no gene match: 4. CDR3 in amino acids: CASSTTGGRSPLHF. In DNA form, the CDR3 reads TGTGCCAGCAGCACGACAGGGGGCCGTTCACCCCTCCACTTT.

This rearrangement joins TRBV9 to TRBJ1-4; the match to TRBD1 covers 8 bases. The trim removed 4 bases at V and 0 bases at J, leaving 2 bases unmatched. CDR3 length equals 15 residues. Germline lookup yields CDR1 SGDLS and CDR2 YYNGEE. Here the CDR3 DNA reads TGTGCCAGCAGCATACAGGGGGCAACTAATGAAAAACTGTTTTTT. It specifies CASSIQGATNEKLFF.

V is TRBV7-2 and J is TRBJ2-6, with a possible D match to TRBD2 (6 bases). Trimming took 6 bases from V and 0 from J, leaving 15 bases between them. Germline loops: CDR1 SGHTA, CDR2 FQGNSA. This CDR3 comprises 17 residues. CDR3 protein: CASSQGGGSSGANVLTF. CDR3 bases: TGTGCCAGCAGTCAGGGAGGAGGTTCCTCTGGGGCCAACGTCCTGACTTTC.